Below, 18 T cell receptor beta chains from the same sample are listed, as sequenced in a study of Ad26.COV2.S vaccination and SARS-CoV-2 variants. The repertoire was sequenced with immunoSEQ multiplex PCR; TCRdb's copy has only in-frame clones and lacks some. The profile shows around 400,000 clones, over 75% of them singletons. Noted treatment: some 20 received Ad26.COV2.S at low or high dose, single or two shots; about 5 received placebo; per-sample allocation not given. Following the first vaccine or placebo injection, samples were taken on day 63. The sample in question was peripheral blood, obtained in a trial of Ad26.COV2.S vaccine versus placebo. The source of these receptors is a person aged 18 to 65 who received the Ad26.COV2.S COVID-19 vaccine or a placebo.

In its sample, this clone was seen once. The CDR3 is CASSSRLLAGPNTGELFF. CDR3 DNA: TGTGCCAGCAGTTCCCGCTTGCTAGCGGGGCCGAACACCGGGGAGCTGTTTTTT. The rearrangement joins TRBV28 to TRBJ2-2; 9 nucleotides align to TRBD2. The CDR3 is 18 residues long. Germline V gives CDR1 MDHEN, CDR2 SYDVKM. V lost 4 bases, J lost 0 bases, and 9 bases stayed unmatched.

The genes are TRBV6-5 and TRBJ2-2; TRBD1 is a possible D gene (5 bases). V lost 5 bases and J 2 bases, leaving 9 bases between the germline ends. Germline V gene lookup returns CDR1 MNHEY and CDR2 SVGAGI. The CDR3 is 14 residues long. The CDR3 loop is CASSRTTNTGELFF. DNA for the CDR3: TGTGCCAGCAGTCGGACAACCAACACCGGGGAGCTGTTTTTT.

J is TRBJ1-5 and V is TRBV28; 8 bases fit TRBD1. The CDR3 contains 16 residues. Germline CDR1 reads MDHEN; CDR2 reads SYDVKM. Trimming took 5 bases from V and 6 from J; bases not matched to a gene: 12. CDR3 DNA: TGTGCCAGCAGTCCCGGACAGGGTTTTGAGGGTCAGCCCCAGCATTTT. Its protein is CASSPGQGFEGQPQHF.

The chain has TRBV28 and TRBJ2-7, with 7 bases identical to TRBD2. CDR3 length: 14 amino acids. V dropped 7 bases and J dropped 0; count of bases not matched to a gene: 6. Germline V gene sequence: CDR1 MDHEN, CDR2 SYDVKM. The CDR3 DNA sequence: TGTGCCAGCACCATGGGGGGGAACTCCTACGAGCAGTACTTC. Encoded protein: CASTMGGNSYEQYF.

This chain joins TRBV11-3 and TRBJ2-7, with 14 bases aligning to TRBD2. J gave up 5 bases and V 6 bases, and 3 bases lay outside the gene matches. Germline V gives CDR1 SGHNT, CDR2 YENEEA. The CDR3 is 14 residues long. The CDR3 region has the DNA TGTGCCAGCAGTACGGGACTAGCGGGGGACGAGCAGTACTTC. This gives the protein CASSTGLAGDEQYF.

The chain joins TRBV5-5 to TRBJ1-2, with a possible D match to TRBD1 (6 bases). V lost 2 bases, J lost 4 bases, and 12 bases lay in between. This CDR3 is 14 amino acids long. Looked up from germline, CDR1 is SGHKS and CDR2 is YYEKEE (reference sequence). The CDR3 sequence is CASSFKDSGYGYTF. The CDR3 nucleotides read TGTGCCAGCAGCTTTAAGGACAGTGGCTATGGCTACACCTTC.

Here the CDR3 reads CANRGGTETQYF. The CDR3 region has the DNA TGCGCCAACCGAGGGGGCACAGAGACCCAGTACTTC. The chain combines TRBV5-1 with TRBJ2-5; 7 bases line up with TRBD1. The CDR3 spans 12 residues. V was clipped by 9 bases and J by 4 bases; unmatched bases: 6. Germline loops: CDR1 SGHRS, CDR2 YFSETQ.

The V call is TRBV4-1, the J call TRBJ2-3, with D uncertain. Germline assignment: CDR1 MGHRA and CDR2 YSYEKL. The CDR3 has 14 residues. V lost 1 base and J lost 0, with 5 bases in between. The CDR3: CASSQGDSTDTQYF. The CDR3 DNA follows: TGCGCCAGCAGCCAAGGAGATAGCACAGATACGCAGTATTTT.

The rearrangement links TRBV15 to TRBJ2-7; D gene uncertain. Germline V gene lookup returns CDR1 LNHNV and CDR2 YYDKDF (reference sequence). Trimming stripped 1 base from V and 3 bases from J, with 16 bases between. This CDR3 spans 16 amino acids. DNA for the CDR3: TGTGCCACCAGCAGAGCCGTCCCTGTGGCCAACTACGAGCAGTACTTC. Translated, it gives CATSRAVPVANYEQYF.

CDR3: CASSQDWRSGVLTF. The CDR3, as DNA: TGTGCCAGCAGCCAAGATTGGAGATCCGGCGTCCTGACTTTC. The rearrangement joins TRBV3-1 (or the pseudogene TRBV3-2) to TRBJ2-6; no firm D call. Trimming removed 0 bases at V and 12 bases at J, with 12 bases between. Germline assignment: CDR1 LGHDT and CDR2 YNNKEL (reference sequence). The CDR3 is 14 residues long.

This chain links TRBV18 with TRBJ2-1; D is uncertain. The germline gives CDR1 KGHSH, CDR2 LQKENI. CDR3 length equals 16 residues. The V end was cut by 0 bases, the J end by 5 bases, with 14 bases between. The chain's CDR3 is CASSPPHNAGDNEQFF. CDR3 nucleotides: TGTGCCAGCTCACCACCCCACAACGCTGGGGACAATGAGCAGTTCTTC.

This clone was observed once. This chain connects TRBV28 to TRBJ2-4; D might be TRBD2 (5 bases). CDR3 length: 15 residues. The germline CDR1 and CDR2 sequences are MDHEN and SYDVKM. V was clipped by 2 bases and J by 6 bases, with 14 bases between them. CDR3 sequence reads: CASSLGERSGNIQYF. The DNA of the CDR3 is TGTGCCAGCAGTTTAGGGGAGCGTTCGGGAAACATTCAGTACTTC.

This chain joins TRBV6-2 or TRBV6-3 and TRBJ1-1, with D perhaps TRBD1 (5 bases). V was pared by 3 bases and J by 5 bases, with 13 bases between. The CDR3 consists of 14 residues. Germline lookup yields CDR1 MNHEY and CDR2 SVGEGT. DNA of the CDR3: TGTGCCAGCAGTTATGACGGGGGAGGTACTGAAGCTTTCTTT. Translation: CASSYDGGGTEAFF.

The chain is built from TRBV4-3 and TRBJ1-4; D might be TRBD1 (5 bases). Germline values: CDR1 LGHNA, CDR2 YSLEER. The CDR3 totals 16 residues. V lost 3 bases and J 4 bases, leaving 15 bases between the germline ends. CDR3 sequence: CASSQLVGRGNEKLFF. CDR3 DNA: TGCGCCAGCAGCCAGTTGGTGGGGCGTGGTAATGAAAAACTGTTTTTT.

The genes are TRBV6-4 and TRBJ2-7; no reliable D call. The length of the CDR3 is 12 residues. The germline V gene has CDR1 MRHNA and CDR2 SNTAGT. With 0 bases removed from V and 6 bases from J, the gap between germline ends came to 6 bases. CDR3 in DNA: TGTGCCAGCAGTGACTCGAGGCGCGAGCAGTACTTC. This sequence encodes CASSDSRREQYF.

V and J are TRBV6-5 and TRBJ1-5; no definite D call. V gave up 2 bases and J gave up 4 bases, with 6 bases separating them. The CDR3 runs 13 residues. The germline CDR1 and CDR2 sequences are MNHEY and SVGAGI. CDR3: CASSYGQNQPQHF. CDR3 coding DNA: TGTGCCAGCAGTTACGGCCAGAATCAGCCCCAGCATTTT.

The chain carries TRBV12-3 or TRBV12-4 and TRBJ1-6; D gene unclear. The CDR3 is 13 amino acids. V was shortened by 3 bases and J by 7 bases, with 7 bases between the two germline ends. In nucleotides, the CDR3 is TGTGCCAGCAGTTTGGCTGACAATTCACCCCTCCACTTT. It codes for CASSLADNSPLHF.

The genes are TRBV27 and TRBJ2-7; possibly TRBD1 or TRBD2 for D (6 bases each). CDR1 and CDR2 (germline): MNHEY, SMNVEV (reference sequence). Trimming left V 3 bases short and J 6 bases short, with 12 bases between. This CDR3 has 13 residues. The CDR3 DNA follows: TGTGCCAGCAGTTTTAGGGGGGACTCCGAGCAGTACTTC. Protein sequence: CASSFRGDSEQYF.